These T cell receptor beta chains were read from a single sample in a study of cytomegalovirus exposure and HLA in healthy donors. Clones were read by immunoSEQ multiplex PCR, and TCRdb kept only the in-frame ones, dropping some. The profile shows some 170,000 clones, roughly 76% of them singletons. Material for sequencing was PBMCs. The receptors originated from a woman aged 18-35 years in good health and CMV-seropositive. CDR3s include the opening cysteine and the closing phenylalanine or tryptophan. A D gene is named only where the DNA matches it firmly. Clone size is stated in some rows and not others, as once, few, many or a class when expanded.

d_call | clone_size | j_call | v_call | cdr3_nt | cdr3_aa
NA | NA | TRBJ2-7 | TRBV9 | TGTGCCAGCACCAAGAATGAGGGCCCCTACGAGCAGTACTTC | CASTKNEGPYEQYF
TRBD1 | NA | TRBJ2-7 | TRBV7-2 | TGTGCCAGCAGCCCCAGGGACAGACGATCCTACGAGCAGTACTTC | CASSPRDRRSYEQYF
NA | once | TRBJ2-5 | TRBV19 | TGTGCCAGTAGTATGAGTGGGGCCCTTCAAGAGACCCAGTACTTC | CASSMSGALQETQYF
TRBD1 | once | TRBJ2-7 | TRBV5-1 | TGTGCCAGCAGACCCGGGACAGGGTCCTACGAGCAGTACTTC | CASRPGTGSYEQYF
NA | NA | TRBJ1-2 | TRBV28 | TGTGCCAGCAGTACCGGGACTGACCTATATGGCTACACCTTC | CASSTGTDLYGYTF
TRBD1 | NA | TRBJ1-1 | TRBV9 | TGTGCCAGCAGCGTAGGGGACAGCAATGAAGCTTTCTTT | CASSVGDSNEAFF
NA | NA | TRBJ2-5 | TRBV28 | TGTGCCAGCAGTGTCGAAGAGACCCAGTACTTC | CASSVEETQYF
NA | once | TRBJ1-2 | TRBV10-1 | TGCGCCAGCAGTGGGAACGGGAATGGCTACACCTTC | CASSGNGNGYTF
TRBD1 | NA | TRBJ1-1 | TRBV6-5 | TGTGCCAGCAGTTACTTAGGTACAGGGGAGAACACTGAAGCTTTCTTT | CASSYLGTGENTEAFF
NA | once | TRBJ2-2 | TRBV27 | TGTGCCAGCAGTTTATCCCTCGTGGGCGCCTCGGGGACCGGGGAGCTGTTTTTT | CASSLSLVGASGTGELFF
NA | NA | TRBJ1-2 | TRBV2 | TGTGCCAGCAGTACAGGATTCTATGGCTACACCTTC | CASSTGFYGYTF
TRBD2 | NA | TRBJ2-7 | TRBV10-3 | TGTGCCACCGCCCCCCTAGCGGGGGATTTTTACGAGCAGTACTTC | CATAPLAGDFYEQYF
TRBD1 | NA | TRBJ2-1 | TRBV19 | TGTGCCAGTAGTATAGGCTGGACAGGGGGCCTGGCGGATGAGCAGTTCTTC | CASSIGWTGGLADEQFF
NA | NA | TRBJ1-3 | TRBV5-8 | TGTGCCAGCAGCTCTTGGTGGGCGGGAAACACCATATATTTT | CASSSWWAGNTIYF
NA | NA | TRBJ1-3 | TRBV6-1 | TGTGCCAGCAACGGGGAAGGAAACACCATATATTTT | CASNGEGNTIYF
NA | NA | TRBJ2-7 | TRBV10-3 | TGTGCCATCAGTGAGTCCGGGGGCTCCTACGAGCAGTACTTC | CAISESGGSYEQYF
TRBD2 | NA | TRBJ2-2 | TRBV7-3 | TGTGCCAGCAGCCCGCCGGGACTAGCGGAAACCGGGGAGCTGTTTTTT | CASSPPGLAETGELFF
TRBD2 | NA | TRBJ2-2 | TRBV12-5 | TGTGCTAGTGGCCCCGGGACTAGCGACACCGGGGAGCTGTTTTTT | CASGPGTSDTGELFF
NA | NA | TRBJ1-2 | TRBV10-1 | TGCGCCAGCAGTCTAAGCGGGGAAATTGGCTACACCTTC | CASSLSGEIGYTF
NA | NA | TRBJ2-1 | TRBV29-1 | TGCAGCGCCTGGGGACTTAACAATGAGCAGTTCTTC | CSAWGLNNEQFF
TRBD1 | few | TRBJ2-7 | TRBV5-1 | TGCGCCAGCAGCTCTGGACAGGGGTTATCCGAGCAGTACTTC | CASSSGQGLSEQYF
TRBD1 | NA | TRBJ2-1 | TRBV7-9 | TGTGCCAGCAGATCTTATGACAGGGGGAATGAGCAGTTCTTC | CASRSYDRGNEQFF
NA | NA | TRBJ1-5 | TRBV2 | TGTGCCAGCAGTGGAGACACCAATCAGCCCCAGCATTTT | CASSGDTNQPQHF
NA | NA | TRBJ1-2 | TRBV15 | TGTGCCACCAGCGGAACCTCAAGACAGGTCGGCTACACCTTC | CATSGTSRQVGYTF
NA | NA | TRBJ1-1 | TRBV19 | TGTGCCTCGGGGGGCGGCGGCATGAACACTGAAGCTTTCTTT | CASGGGGMNTEAFF
TRBD1 | NA | TRBJ2-7 | TRBV27 | TGTGCCAGCAGTCCCGGACAGGGAGGCGAGCAGTACTTC | CASSPGQGGEQYF
TRBD1 | NA | TRBJ1-2 | TRBV19 | TGTGCCAGTAGTACCCCCCGGGACAGAGCGTTTTATGGCTACACCTTC | CASSTPRDRAFYGYTF
NA | once | TRBJ2-3 | TRBV7-3 | TGTGCCAGCAGCATGGCAACCACAGATACGCAGTATTTT | CASSMATTDTQYF
TRBD1 | NA | TRBJ1-6 | TRBV10-3 | TGTGCCATCAGTGATAGGACAGGTTTTAATTCACCCCTCCACTTT | CAISDRTGFNSPLHF
TRBD1 | few | TRBJ1-1 | TRBV4-1 | TGCGCCAGCAGCCAAGATATACAGGGGTGGAACACTGAAGCTTTCTTT | CASSQDIQGWNTEAFF
NA | few | TRBJ1-2 | TRBV25-1 | TGTGCCAGCAGTGACTCGGACAGATACTATGGCTACACCTTC | CASSDSDRYYGYTF
NA | NA | TRBJ2-1 | TRBV6-6 | TGTGCCAGCAGTTACGAGGAAGTCGGCGCCAATGAGCAGTTCTTC | CASSYEEVGANEQFF
TRBD2 | NA | TRBJ2-3 | TRBV27 | TGTGCCAGCAGTCCCGTGTCCAAAGCGGGGGGGTACACAGATACGCAGTATTTT | CASSPVSKAGGYTDTQYF
TRBD1 | NA | TRBJ2-1 | TRBV5-8 | TGTGCCAGCAGCCCCGGGACAGGGAGCAATGAGCAGTTCTTC | CASSPGTGSNEQFF
NA | NA | TRBJ1-4 | TRBV9 | TGTGCCAGCAGCGCAACAGGGAGGGGTGAAAAACTGTTTTTT | CASSATGRGEKLFF
NA | NA | TRBJ1-1 | TRBV30 | TGTGCCTGGAGTGAAGGGGCTCACACTGAAGCTTTCTTT | CAWSEGAHTEAFF
TRBD1 | NA | TRBJ1-1 | TRBV27 | TGTGCCAGCAGTTTATCGACTACAGGGGAAACTTTCTTT | CASSLSTTGETFF
NA | NA | TRBJ1-2 | TRBV30 | TGTGCCTGGAGTGTAGACAGAGAACACTATGGCTACACCTTC | CAWSVDREHYGYTF
NA | NA | TRBJ2-3 | TRBV4-2 | TGTGCCAGCAGCCAAGTTGGGCCAAGCACAGATACGCAGTATTTT | CASSQVGPSTDTQYF
TRBD1 | NA | TRBJ2-5 | TRBV14 | TGTGCCAGCAGCCATGATGGACAGGCCTTCCAAGAGACCCAGTACTTC | CASSHDGQAFQETQYF
NA | NA | TRBJ1-1 | TRBV7-8 | TGTGCCAGCAGCTTAGCTTCACTAGGCTTTGAAGCTTTCTTT | CASSLASLGFEAFF
TRBD1 | NA | TRBJ2-7 | TRBV5-4 | TGTGCCAGCAGCCCGGGACAGGTACCGTCCTACGAGCAGTACTTC | CASSPGQVPSYEQYF
NA | NA | TRBJ2-5 | TRBV14 | TGTGCCAGCAGCCGAGGGGAGACCCAGTACTTC | CASSRGETQYF